A single sample gave rise to the 16 T cell receptor beta chains below, sequenced in a study of T cells after yellow fever vaccination. TCRdb independently ran MiXCR on the 5' RACE reads; one entry per CDR3 protein. The sample records a few hundred thousand distinct CDR3 sequences, 6.8% being singletons. This specimen was PBMCs, taken around 45 days after the first yellow fever vaccination. The source of these receptors is a man between 18 and 35 years old who received the YFV17D yellow fever vaccine.

This clonotype was seen a handful of times. This chain connects TRBV7-9 to TRBJ2-3, with D tentatively TRBD2 (5 bases). Trimming took 7 bases from V and 0 from J, leaving 14 bases between them. Germline V CDR1 and CDR2: SEHNR, FQNEAQ (reference sequence). The CDR3 is 15 amino acids. DNA of the CDR3: TGTGCCAGCAACCACCCGACTACTAGCACAGATACGCAGTATTTT. It is translated as CASNHPTTSTDTQYF. Using reference TRBV7-9 and TRBJ2-3 for the parts outside the CDR3, the full variable domain is DTGVSQNPRHKITKRGQNVTFRCDPISEHNRLYWYRQTLGQGPEFLTYFQNEAQLEKSRLLSDRFSAERPKGSFSTLEIQRTEQGDSAMYLCASNHPTTSTDTQYFGPGTRLTVL.

The sample holds a few counts of this clonotype. The gene calls are TRBV28 and TRBJ2-5; D is undetermined. Deletions cut 10 bases from V and 3 bases from J, with 12 bases between. The CDR3 has 12 amino acids. Per germline, CDR1 MDHEN and CDR2 SYDVKM. The CDR3 sequence is CATGEVKETQYF. The CDR3 DNA follows: TGTGCCACTGGGGAAGTGAAAGAGACCCAGTACTTC. Complete variable domain (other parts from reference TRBV28 and TRBJ2-5): DVKVTQSSRYLVKRTGEKVFLECVQDMDHENMFWYRQDPGLGLRLIYFSYDVKMKEKGDIPEGYSVSREKKERFSLILESASTNQTSMYLCATGEVKETQYFGPGTRLLVL.

This sequence joins TRBV5-6 and TRBJ2-1; tentatively, D is TRBD2 (6 bases). V was pared by 4 bases and J by 15 bases, with 14 bases between. CDR1 is SGHDT, CDR2 YYEEEE, per germline. This CDR3 spans 11 amino acids. This chain's CDR3 is CASSPGVFWFF. The DNA of the CDR3 is TGTGCCAGCAGCCCGGGGGTTTTTTGGTTCTTC.

This chain joins TRBV12-3 or TRBV12-4 and TRBJ1-1; D unresolved. The CDR3 has 14 amino acids. Deletions cut 7 bases from V and 3 bases from J, with 15 bases between. This CDR3 reads CASTSGIWDTEAFF. In nucleotides, the CDR3 is TGTGCCAGCACCTCAGGTATTTGGGACACTGAAGCTTTCTTT.

This clonotype was seen a few times. The gene calls are TRBV6-1 and TRBJ2-1; 9 nucleotides align to TRBD2. CDR1 and CDR2 from the germline V gene are MNHNS and SASEGT. Trimming at V came to 6 bases and at J to 7 bases, leaving 16 bases not matched to a gene. The CDR3 consists of 17 residues. CDR3 in amino acids: CASSPMRAGGLVNEQFF. The CDR3 DNA is TGTGCCAGCAGCCCTATGAGAGCGGGGGGTTTGGTGAATGAGCAGTTCTTC.

This clonotype has more than one count but fewer than ten. The CDR3 DNA is TGCGCCAGCAGTCATGCCGGGGTCGGATATTCACCCCTCCACTTT. Its translation is CASSHAGVGYSPLHF. The chain uses TRBV23-1 and TRBJ1-6, with unresolved D. TRBV23-1 falls under the ORF class, with uncertain function. This CDR3 comprises 15 residues. The ends were cut back, 3 bases at V and 8 bases at J, with 14 bases in the middle.

This clonotype was found a few times. This sequence joins TRBV10-3 and TRBJ2-7, with TRBD2 as a possible D gene (6 bases). Trimming removed 3 bases from V and 6 bases from J, with 15 bases in between. CDR3 size: 14 residues. CDR1 and CDR2 from the germline V gene are ENHRY and SYGVKD. CDR3 DNA sequence: TGTGCCATCAGTGATTGGAGGGAAATAGGCGAGCAGTACGTC. It specifies CAISDWREIGEQYV.

This clonotype showed up many times. The chain couples TRBV6-8 to TRBJ2-1; D possibly corresponds to TRBD2 (6 bases). The CDR3 has 16 amino acids. V gave up 2 bases and J gave up 2 bases, with 13 bases separating them. Germline CDR1 is MNHGY and CDR2 is SAAAGT. The CDR3 loop is CASSYPIGGPYNEQFF. CDR3 DNA: TGTGCCAGCAGTTACCCAATCGGGGGTCCCTACAATGAGCAGTTCTTC.

The V and J genes are TRBV4-1 and TRBJ2-1; a weak D match, TRBD1 (6 bases). Trimming took off 1 base at V and 2 bases at J, with 12 bases between the two ends. The CDR3 runs 16 residues. Germline V lookup: CDR1 MGHRA, CDR2 YSYEKL. The CDR3 DNA reads as TGCGCCAGCAGCCAAGTCACAGGGAGAACCTACAATGAGCAGTTCTTC. Translated: CASSQVTGRTYNEQFF.

At least ten counts were recorded for this clonotype. The rearrangement joins TRBV6-1 to TRBJ2-5, with 10 bases aligning to TRBD2. In germline, CDR1 is MNHNS, CDR2 SASEGT. CDR3 length: 18 residues. The trim removed 5 bases at V and 5 bases at J, leaving 17 bases unmatched. The CDR3 sequence is CASSPWVAGGQQVETQYF. CDR3 sequence (DNA): TGTGCCAGCAGTCCCTGGGTAGCGGGGGGCCAACAGGTGGAGACCCAGTACTTC.

The chain carries TRBV20-1 and TRBJ2-7; 12 bases line up with TRBD2. The V and J ends lost 5 bases and 3 bases, in that order; junction bases with no gene match: 2. Germline V gene data show CDR1 as DFQATT and CDR2 as SNEGSKA (reference sequence). The CDR3 spans 13 residues. CDR3 amino acids: CSAGLAGSYEQYF. The CDR3 DNA reads TGCAGTGCTGGACTAGCGGGGAGCTACGAGCAGTACTTC.

This chain uses TRBV20-1 with TRBJ1-4; no clear D. Germline assignment: CDR1 DFQATT and CDR2 SNEGSKA (reference sequence). The CDR3 has 14 amino acids. Trimming shortened V by 0 bases and J by 6 bases, and 11 bases separated the two germline ends. The CDR3 here is CSARDQRRDEKLFF. DNA for the CDR3: TGCAGTGCTAGAGATCAAAGGAGGGATGAAAAACTGTTTTTT.

This clonotype was counted a few times. V usage is TRBV5-1 and J usage is TRBJ2-5, with 8 bases that match TRBD2. Germline V gives CDR1 SGHRS, CDR2 YFSETQ. CDR3 length: 13 residues. V lost 3 bases to trimming and J lost 7 bases; unmatched junction nucleotides: 5. CDR3 protein: CASSWGAGATQYF. For the CDR3, the DNA is TGCGCCAGCAGCTGGGGAGCGGGGGCGACCCAGTACTTC. Combining the CDR3 with reference TRBV5-1 and TRBJ2-5 gives the whole variable domain KAGVTQTPRYLIKTRGQQVTLSCSPISGHRSVSWYQQTPGQGLQFLFEYFSETQRNKGNFPGRFSGRQFSNSRSEMNVSTLELGDSALYLCASSWGAGATQYFGPGTRLLVL.

This clonotype has more than one count but fewer than ten. This sequence joins TRBV5-6 and TRBJ2-3; D ambiguous. Looked up from germline, CDR1 is SGHDT and CDR2 is YYEEEE. Trimming shortened V by 0 bases and J by 6 bases, and 8 bases separated the two germline ends. The CDR3 is made up of 13 amino acids. DNA of the CDR3: TGTGCCAGCAGCTTGGAAAGAAGTGATACGCAGTATTTT. Protein product: CASSLERSDTQYF.

V gene TRBV19 combines with J gene TRBJ1-1, with D tentatively TRBD1 (6 bases). The germline CDR1 and CDR2 sequences are LNHDA and SQIVND (reference sequence). This CDR3 has 12 amino acids. V lost 11 bases and J lost 5, with 15 bases in between. The CDR3 loop is CASRGGRTEAFF. The CDR3, as DNA: TGTGCCTCAAGGGGGGGGCGTACTGAAGCTTTCTTT.

This clonotype was seen more than once but under ten times. The genes are TRBV9 and TRBJ2-1; D possibly corresponds to TRBD1 (6 bases). CDR3 length equals 15 residues. Germline V CDR1 and CDR2: SGDLS, YYNGEE. V was trimmed by 0 bases and J by 6 bases, leaving 13 bases between them. The CDR3 loop is CASSVGTIQGNEQFF. Here the CDR3 DNA reads TGTGCCAGCAGCGTAGGAACAATACAGGGCAATGAGCAGTTCTTC.